This TCR beta chain emerged from a study of T cells in Graves' hyperthyroidism and ophthalmopathy. Study results and caveats: Ophthalmopathy got predicted by the model a median around 6.8 months before its onset. Most thyroid clonotypes expanded above 0.001 were also detected in blood.

Researchers took RNA transcripts and amplified the TCR beta CDR3 regions from them. HTBI primers were the set used in a first-round RT-PCR of the TCR CDR3. TCRdb reprocessed the multiplex PCR reads with MiXCR, giving one entry per CDR3 protein. The sample shows about 96,000 distinct CDR3 sequences, over 50% of them seen only once. Patients aged 18 to 65 had newly diagnosed hyperthyroidism that had lasted under 2 months. Clinical symptoms, serum thyroxine, TRAb, thyroid ultrasound and orbital computed tomography informed diagnoses. Remarks on this clonotype: No antigen is known for it. At one end the junction does not follow the germline gene, possibly because of a read error.

The germline CDR1 and CDR2 sequences are SQVTM and ANQGSEA. The length of the CDR3 is 13 residues. The rearrangement uses TRBV29-1 and TRBJ2-6; TRBD1 agrees at 7 bases. The sample consisted of blood. The receptor's source is a woman aged 40 to 50 with Graves' hyperthyroidism. The CDR3 DNA follows: TGCAGCGTCCGCCGGGACAGCATGAACACTGAAGCTTTC. Protein: CSVRRDSMNTEAF.